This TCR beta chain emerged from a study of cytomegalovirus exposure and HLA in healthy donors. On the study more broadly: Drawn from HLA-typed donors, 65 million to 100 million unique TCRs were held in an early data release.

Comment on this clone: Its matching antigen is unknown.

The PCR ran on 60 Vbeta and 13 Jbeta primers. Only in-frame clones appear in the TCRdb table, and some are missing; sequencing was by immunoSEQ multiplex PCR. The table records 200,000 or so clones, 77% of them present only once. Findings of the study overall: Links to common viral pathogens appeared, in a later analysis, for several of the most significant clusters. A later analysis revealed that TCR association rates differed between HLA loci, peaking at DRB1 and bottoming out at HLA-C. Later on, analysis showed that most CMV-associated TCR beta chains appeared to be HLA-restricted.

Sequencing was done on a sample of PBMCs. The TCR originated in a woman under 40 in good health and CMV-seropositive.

CDR3 region: CASWSGRPGPQHF. The CDR3 DNA follows: TGTGCCAGTTGGTCAGGGCGCCCCGGGCCCCAGCATTTT. V is TRBV19 and J is TRBJ1-5; a possible D gene is TRBD1 (5 bases). Germline CDR1 is LNHDA and CDR2 is SQIVND (reference sequence). CDR3 length: 13 amino acids. V lost 8 bases and J lost 9, with 17 bases in between.